These 21 T cell receptor beta chains share one sample of origin, sequenced in a study of T cells in Graves' hyperthyroidism and ophthalmopathy. Researchers amplified the TCR beta CDR3 regions from RNA transcripts. The TCR CDR3 first-round RT-PCR relied on the HTBI primer set. TCRdb independently ran MiXCR on the multiplex PCR reads; one entry per CDR3 protein. The sample yields 300,000 to 350,000 distinct CDR3 sequences, more than 11% seen once. The specimen was blood. The source of these receptors is a woman aged 30 to 39 with Graves' hyperthyroidism.

The rearrangement links TRBV29-1 to TRBJ2-2; 8 bases align to TRBD1. This CDR3 region has 16 residues. Germline lookup yields CDR1 SQVTM and CDR2 ANQGSEA. After removal of 4 bases from V and 1 base from J, the junction contained 8 bases not matched to a gene. Written as DNA, the CDR3 is TGCAGCGTTGCTCTGGGCAGGGGGCGGAACACCGGGGAGCTGTTTTTT. This gives the protein CSVALGRGRNTGELFF.

Ten or more counts support this clonotype. This rearrangement joins TRBV27 to TRBJ2-7, with D possibly matching TRBD2 (6 bases). The V and J ends lost 5 bases and 3 bases respectively, with 17 bases between them. This CDR3 has 15 residues. Germline V gene data show CDR1 as MNHEY and CDR2 as SMNVEV (reference sequence). The CDR3 protein is CASSPVGGWDYEQYF. In DNA, the CDR3 is TGTGCCAGCAGTCCCGTTGGAGGGTGGGACTACGAGCAGTACTTC.

Notes on this clonotype: One base away lies a much larger clone, so this may be a sequencing read error. This rearrangement joins TRBV7-8 to TRBJ1-5; no definite D call. This CDR3 comprises 15 residues. CDR1 SGHVS and CDR2 FQNEAQ come from the germline V gene. The CDR3 loop reads CVSSLGRQNNQPQHF. As DNA, the CDR3 is TGTGTCAGCAGCTTAGGTCGGCAGAACAATCAGCCCCAGCATTTT.

This clonotype showed up just a few times. The chain employs TRBV15 and TRBJ2-1; D unclear. The CDR3 is 14 amino acids. CDR1 and CDR2 from the germline V gene are LNHNV and YYDKDF (reference sequence). V was cut by 1 base and J by 9 bases, with 13 bases left in between. The CDR3 coding sequence is TGTGCCACCAGCAGAGCCAGCGTCGCGTCTGAGCAGTTCTTC. Translation gives CATSRASVASEQFF.

CDR3 protein: CASSVATEKSSGANVLTF. CDR3 DNA sequence: TGTGCCAGCAGCGTAGCAACAGAAAAAAGCTCTGGGGCCAACGTCCTGACTTTC. The chain combines TRBV9 with TRBJ2-6; D gene ambiguous. This CDR3 is 18 amino acids long. Trimming removed 0 bases at V and 0 bases at J, with 13 bases between. Germline V gene data show CDR1 as SGDLS and CDR2 as YYNGEE.

Here the CDR3 reads CSAHLEESGTVTDTQYF. CDR3 coding DNA: TGCAGCGCCCACCTTGAGGAAAGCGGGACCGTCACAGATACGCAGTATTTT. V is TRBV20-1 and J is TRBJ2-3, with 7 bases fitting TRBD2. The CDR3 sequence is 17 residues long. CDR1 is DFQATT and CDR2 is SNEGSKA in the germline V gene (reference sequence).

The chain has TRBV25-1 and TRBJ2-7; 10 bases are shared with TRBD2. Germline V gene sequence: CDR1 MGHDK, CDR2 SYGVNS. The CDR3 extends over 14 amino acids. The ends lost 2 bases at V and 7 bases at J; junction bases unmatched: 5. CDR3 nucleotides: TGTGCCAGCAGTGAAACTAGCGGGAAGAGTGAGCAGTACTTC. Protein product: CASSETSGKSEQYF.

This clonotype was picked up a small number of times. This chain connects TRBV13 to TRBJ2-1; D uncertain. V lost 5 bases and J lost 8, with 7 bases in between. In germline, CDR1 is PRHDT, CDR2 FYEKMQ (reference sequence). The CDR3 is made up of 11 amino acids. This CDR3 is CASSHKDEQFF. The CDR3 DNA reads TGTGCCAGCAGCCACAAGGATGAGCAGTTCTTC.

This clonotype came up many times. The chain is built from TRBV19 and TRBJ2-2; TRBD2 matches 10 bases. The V segment lost 5 bases and the J segment 7 bases; nucleotides outside the gene matches: 7. In germline, CDR1 is LNHDA, CDR2 SQIVND (reference sequence). The CDR3 is made up of 15 amino acids. The CDR3 nucleotides are TGTGCCAGTAGTCAACTAGCGGGATTACACGGGGAGCTGTTTTTT. Protein product: CASSQLAGLHGELFF. Supplemented by reference TRBV19 and TRBJ2-2, the full variable domain reads DGGITQSPKYLFRKEGQNVTLSCEQNLNHDAMYWYRQDPGQGLRLIYYSQIVNDFQKGDIAEGYSVSREKKESFPLTVTSAQKNPTAFYLCASSQLAGLHGELFFGEGSRLTVL.

A few counts support this clonotype. This chain uses TRBV29-1 with TRBJ2-3; a possible D gene is TRBD1 (5 bases). Trimming cost V 5 bases and J 4 bases, with 13 bases left between them. This CDR3 comprises 13 residues. Germline V gene lookup returns CDR1 SQVTM and CDR2 ANQGSEA. As DNA, the CDR3 is TGCAGCGTTCGGGTGATGGGGCCAGATACGCAGTATTTT. Its protein product is CSVRVMGPDTQYF.

The table lists this clonotype with many counts. V is TRBV3-1 and J is TRBJ2-1; D is perhaps TRBD1 (6 bases). In germline, CDR1 is LGHDT, CDR2 YNNKEL (reference sequence). This CDR3 has 15 amino acids. V dropped 1 base and J dropped 4 bases, with 11 bases sitting between them. CDR3: CASSQGQERYNEQFF. The DNA for the CDR3 is TGTGCCAGCAGCCAAGGACAGGAGCGATACAATGAGCAGTTCTTC.

V is TRBV9 and J is TRBJ2-6; 9 positions match TRBD1. J was trimmed by 2 bases and V by 4 bases; bases with no gene match: 16. The germline V gene has CDR1 SGDLS and CDR2 YYNGEE. The CDR3 contains 20 residues. CDR3 sequence reads: CASSIPSDRGGTPGANVLTF. CDR3 nucleotide sequence: TGTGCCAGCAGCATCCCATCCGACAGGGGGGGCACTCCTGGGGCCAACGTCCTGACTTTC.

A word on this clonotype: Germline and junction disagree at one end, which may indicate a read error. The J gene is TRBJ2-4, the V gene TRBV20-1, with D perhaps matching TRBD1 (7 bases). The CDR3 is 19 residues long. In germline, CDR1 is DFQATT, CDR2 SNEGSKA (reference sequence). The CDR3 is CSAGDRLRLRGAAKNIQYF. CDR3 DNA: TGCAGTGCTGGAGATCGGCTAAGGCTCAGGGGGGCGGCCAAAAACATTCAGTACTTC.

This clonotype showed up just a few times. The chain employs TRBV20-1 and TRBJ2-5, with D unclear. CDR1 is DFQATT, CDR2 SNEGSKA, per germline (reference sequence). This CDR3 region has 9 residues. V lost 3 bases and J 9 bases, leaving 5 bases between the germline ends. The chain's CDR3 is CSASNAQYF. The CDR3 DNA reads as TGCAGTGCTAGCAACGCCCAGTACTTC.

This clonotype came up many times. The chain is built from TRBV30 and TRBJ2-3; no clear D gene. V was clipped by 2 bases and J by 0 bases, with 15 bases between them. The germline CDR1 and CDR2 sequences are GTSNPN and SVGIG (reference sequence). CDR3 length: 16 residues. CDR3: CAWSSPVAVSTDTQYF. The CDR3 DNA follows: TGTGCCTGGAGTTCCCCGGTGGCGGTGAGCACAGATACGCAGTATTTT.

This clonotype has a handful of counts. This rearrangement joins TRBV7-9 to TRBJ2-3; the D is unclear. The V and J ends lost 5 bases and 6 bases respectively, with 24 bases between them. This CDR3 has 17 amino acids. Germline-derived CDR1 and CDR2 are SEHNR and FQNEAQ (reference sequence). CDR3 sequence (DNA): TGTGCCAGCAGCCAAAGAAGAGTAACGAGCTCTTTTGATACGCAGTATTTT. Protein: CASSQRRVTSSFDTQYF.

This clonotype appeared many times. The CDR3 reads CASRGETQYF. Written as DNA, the CDR3 is TGTGCCAGCAGGGGGGAGACCCAGTACTTC. The V and J genes are TRBV28 and TRBJ2-5; the D is unclear. Deletions cut 6 bases from V and 5 bases from J, with 4 bases between. Germline loops: CDR1 MDHEN, CDR2 SYDVKM. The CDR3 loop spans 10 amino acids.

This chain connects TRBV6-1 to TRBJ2-1; 9 nucleotides match TRBD2. The CDR3 has 15 residues. The germline gives CDR1 MNHNS, CDR2 SASEGT. Trimming removed 11 bases from V and 4 bases from J; junction bases left unmatched: 12. The CDR3 loop reads CACLGAGGPYNEQFF. CDR3 nucleotide sequence: TGTGCCTGCCTGGGTGCGGGAGGGCCGTACAATGAGCAGTTCTTC.

This clonotype was detected only a few times. The chain is built from TRBV28 and TRBJ2-6, with D possibly being TRBD2 (7 bases). Trimming took 8 bases from V and 2 from J, leaving 22 bases between them. This CDR3 is 18 amino acids long. In germline, CDR1 is MDHEN, CDR2 SYDVKM. Written as DNA, the CDR3 is TGTGCCAGCTCAGCCGTCAAGGGGGGGGCCCCTGGGGCCAACGTCCTGACTTTC. Its translation: CASSAVKGGAPGANVLTF.

The chain employs TRBV12-3 or TRBV12-4 and TRBJ2-1; D may match TRBD1 or TRBD2 (5 bases each). V was cut by 2 bases and J by 7 bases, with 12 bases left in between. The CDR3 loop spans 14 amino acids. CDR3 amino acids: CASSLRDVGNEQFF. Here the CDR3 DNA reads TGTGCCAGCAGTTTACGGGACGTGGGAAATGAGCAGTTCTTC.

The rearrangement joins TRBV19 to TRBJ1-6; D may be TRBD1 (6 bases). The CDR3 runs 15 residues. V was pared by 3 bases and J by 8 bases, with 14 bases between. Germline assignment: CDR1 LNHDA and CDR2 SQIVND (reference sequence). CDR3 amino acids: CASSIFSAGDSPLHF. DNA of the CDR3: TGTGCCAGTAGTATTTTTTCGGCAGGGGATTCACCCCTCCACTTT.